These T cell receptor beta chains were read from a single sample in a study of CXCR3-negative and CXCR3-positive naive CD8 T cells. TCRdb reprocessed the 5' RACE reads, with one entry per CDR3 protein and no DNA. This table lists under 60,000 distinct CDR3 sequences. The source material was naive CXCR3+ CD8+ T cells from blood. These receptors all stem from a human donor in good health. Some clones in this sample may be carry-over from other donors' samples. Both conserved end residues are part of each CDR3. Each record gives: V gene, J gene, CDR3 protein.

TRBV4-3,TRBJ2-7,CASSRSRDTLAGYEQYF
TRBV4-3,TRBJ1-6,CASSLGTLNSPLHF
TRBV20-1,TRBJ2-1,CSATTGLAVYNEQFF
TRBV7-6,TRBJ2-2,CASSLGWGISTGELFF
TRBV6-5,TRBJ2-3,CASSFSGGDGDTQYF
TRBV4-1,TRBJ2-7,CASSQDPTGVSYEQYF
TRBV7-2,TRBJ1-2,CASSSGPSGLYGYTF
TRBV9,TRBJ2-7,CASEGGSGEQYF
TRBV5-1,TRBJ2-1,CASSLGEGNEQFF
TRBV7-3,TRBJ2-3,CASSSSPTSGDTQYF
TRBV15,TRBJ2-2,CATSSSGELFF
TRBV2,TRBJ2-4,CASRGTGTKAKNIQYF
TRBV7-3,TRBJ2-3,CASSAWSTDTQYF
TRBV27,TRBJ2-1,CASSLGGENNEQFF
TRBV4-1,TRBJ2-7,CASSPFIDGAYEQYF
TRBV28,TRBJ2-1,CASSLEVAGWDEQFF
TRBV7-9,TRBJ2-7,CASSPGTSGIYEQYF
TRBV7-9,TRBJ1-1,CASSSPEWVQAFF
TRBV29-1,TRBJ2-1,CSVESYNEQFF
TRBV9,TRBJ2-7,CASIVSGGSYEQYF
TRBV16,TRBJ1-2,CASSQGLNYGYTF
TRBV5-1,TRBJ1-5,CASSPAWGNPPQHF
TRBV15,TRBJ2-5,CATSSPARQETQYF
TRBV12-3/TRBV12-4,TRBJ2-7,CASSLFSGGAYEQYF
TRBV10-3,TRBJ2-7,CAISEARGLYEQYF
TRBV12-3/TRBV12-4,TRBJ2-2,CASSILAGVPNTGELFF